The clone carrying this TCR beta chain has more than one count but fewer than ten. Antigen: not known. Arm-PCR with iRepertoire HTBI primers amplified the CDR3 regions for these TCR beta libraries. TCRdb used MiXCR to reprocess the multiplex PCR reads, holding one entry per CDR3 protein. The sample shows 400,000 to 650,000 distinct CDR3 sequences, around 16% of them seen only once. Indicated time point: newly diagnosed GD, antithyroid drugs for less than 3 months. TCR sequences were obtained from RNA taken from PBMCs. These data belong to a study of regulatory T cells in long-lasting Graves disease. Study background: Graves' patients who were just diagnosed had used antithyroid drugs for under 3 months.

Germline values: CDR1 MGHRA, CDR2 YSYEKL. The V gene lost 0 bases and the J gene lost 9 bases, with 15 bases spanning the gap. The CDR3 consists of 15 residues. Broader study findings: Persistent Graves' patients showed less TCR diversity than newly diagnosed patients showed.

These data are also associated with another study on T cells in Graves' hyperthyroidism and ophthalmopathy. That paper states: Patients aged 18 to 65 had newly diagnosed hyperthyroidism that had lasted under 2 months. The TCR CDR3 first-round RT-PCR relied on the HTBI primer set.

This clonotype originated in a woman aged 35 to 59 with Graves disease. The starting material was peripheral blood mononuclear cells (PBMCs), obtained at new diagnosis, from a patient treated with antithyroid drugs. The rearrangement joins TRBV4-1 to TRBJ1-5; D is unclear. This CDR3 is CASSQEGATVGPQHF. The CDR3 nucleotides are TGCGCCAGCAGCCAAGAAGGTGCTACCGTGGGGCCCCAGCATTTT.